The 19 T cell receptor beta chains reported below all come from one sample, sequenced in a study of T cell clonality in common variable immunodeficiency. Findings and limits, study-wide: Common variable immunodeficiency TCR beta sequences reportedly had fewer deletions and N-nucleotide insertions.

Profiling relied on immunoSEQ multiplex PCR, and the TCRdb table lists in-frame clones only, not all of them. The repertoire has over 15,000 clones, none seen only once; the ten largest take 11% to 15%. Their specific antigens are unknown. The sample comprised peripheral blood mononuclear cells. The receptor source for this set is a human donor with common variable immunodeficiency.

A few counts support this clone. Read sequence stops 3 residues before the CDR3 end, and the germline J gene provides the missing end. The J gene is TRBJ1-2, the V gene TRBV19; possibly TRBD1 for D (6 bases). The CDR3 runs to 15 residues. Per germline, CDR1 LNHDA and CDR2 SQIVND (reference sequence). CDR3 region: CASSIWTAIPSGYTF. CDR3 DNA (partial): TGTGCCAGTAGTATCTGGACAGCCATCCCTAGCGGC. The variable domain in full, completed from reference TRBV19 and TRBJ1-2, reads DGGITQSPKYLFRKEGQNVTLSCEQNLNHDAMYWYRQDPGQGLRLIYYSQIVNDFQKGDIAEGYSVSREKKESFPLTVTSAQKNPTAFYLCASSIWTAIPSGYTFGSGTRLTVV.

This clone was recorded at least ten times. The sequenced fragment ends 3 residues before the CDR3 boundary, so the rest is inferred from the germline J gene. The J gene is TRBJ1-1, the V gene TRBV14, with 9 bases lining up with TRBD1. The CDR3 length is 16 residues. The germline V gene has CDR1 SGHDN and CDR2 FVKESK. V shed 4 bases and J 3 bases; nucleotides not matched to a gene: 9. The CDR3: CASSPTGGGRYTEAFF. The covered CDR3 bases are TGTGCCAGCAGCCCGACAGGGGGGGGGAGGTACACTGAA.

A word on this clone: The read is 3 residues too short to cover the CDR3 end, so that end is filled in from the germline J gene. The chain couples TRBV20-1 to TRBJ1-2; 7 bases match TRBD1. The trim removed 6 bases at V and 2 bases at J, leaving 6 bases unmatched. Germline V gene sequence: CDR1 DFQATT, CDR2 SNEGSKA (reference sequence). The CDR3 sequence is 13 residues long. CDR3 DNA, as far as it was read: TGCAGTGCCACACAGGGGCAAAACTATGGC. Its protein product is CSATQGQNYG. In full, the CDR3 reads CSATQGQNYGYTF.

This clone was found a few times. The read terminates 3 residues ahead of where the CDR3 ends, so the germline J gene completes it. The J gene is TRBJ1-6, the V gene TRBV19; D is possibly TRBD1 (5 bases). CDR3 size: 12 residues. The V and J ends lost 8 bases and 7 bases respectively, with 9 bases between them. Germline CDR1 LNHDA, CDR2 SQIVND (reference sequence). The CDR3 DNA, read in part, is TGTGCCAGTCACTCAGGGAATTCACCC. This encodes CASHSGNSP. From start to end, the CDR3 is CASHSGNSPLHF.

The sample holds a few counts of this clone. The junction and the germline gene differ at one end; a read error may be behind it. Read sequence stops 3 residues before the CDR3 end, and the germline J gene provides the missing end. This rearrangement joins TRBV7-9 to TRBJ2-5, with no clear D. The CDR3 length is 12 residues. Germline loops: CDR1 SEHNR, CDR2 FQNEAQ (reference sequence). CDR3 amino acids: CSSSPSPETQYF. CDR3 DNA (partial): TGTTCCAGCAGCCCGTCCCCGGAGACC. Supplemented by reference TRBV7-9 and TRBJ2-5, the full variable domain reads DTGVSQNPRHKITKRGQNVTFRCDPISEHNRLYWYRQTLGQGPEFLTYFQNEAQLEKSRLLSDRFSAERPKGSFSTLEIQRTEQGDSAMYLCSSSPSPETQYFGPGTRLLVL.

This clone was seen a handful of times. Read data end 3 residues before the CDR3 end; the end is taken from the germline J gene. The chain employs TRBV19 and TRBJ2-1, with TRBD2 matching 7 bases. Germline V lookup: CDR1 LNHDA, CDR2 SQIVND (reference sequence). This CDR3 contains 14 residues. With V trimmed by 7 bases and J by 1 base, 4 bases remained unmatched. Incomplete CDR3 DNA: TGTGCCAGTACGGGGGGTAGTTCCTACAATGAG. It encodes CASTGGSSYNE. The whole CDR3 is CASTGGSSYNEQFF. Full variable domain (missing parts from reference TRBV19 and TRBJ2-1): DGGITQSPKYLFRKEGQNVTLSCEQNLNHDAMYWYRQDPGQGLRLIYYSQIVNDFQKGDIAEGYSVSREKKESFPLTVTSAQKNPTAFYLCASTGGSSYNEQFFGPGTRLTVL.

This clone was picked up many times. Incomplete CDR3 DNA: TGTGCCAGCTCACCAGGGACAGGGGGCGCGAAGACC. Residues: CASSPGTGGAKT. The full CDR3 sequence reads CASSPGTGGAKTQYF. The J gene is TRBJ2-5, the V gene TRBV18; 12 bases line up with TRBD1. The read comes to an end 3 residues before the CDR3 does, leaving the germline J gene to fill in the end. The junction had 4 bases not matched to a gene; V was cut back by 2 bases and J by 6 bases. Germline V gene lookup returns CDR1 KGHSH and CDR2 LQKENI. The CDR3 extends over 15 amino acids.

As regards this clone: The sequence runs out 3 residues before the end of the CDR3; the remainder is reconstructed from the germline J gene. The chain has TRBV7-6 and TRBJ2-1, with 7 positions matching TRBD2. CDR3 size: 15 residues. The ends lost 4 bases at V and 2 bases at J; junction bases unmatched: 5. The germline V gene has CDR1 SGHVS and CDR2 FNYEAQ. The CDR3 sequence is CASSYRGGPYNEQFF. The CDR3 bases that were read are TGTGCCAGCAGCTACCGCGGGGGACCCTACAATGAG.

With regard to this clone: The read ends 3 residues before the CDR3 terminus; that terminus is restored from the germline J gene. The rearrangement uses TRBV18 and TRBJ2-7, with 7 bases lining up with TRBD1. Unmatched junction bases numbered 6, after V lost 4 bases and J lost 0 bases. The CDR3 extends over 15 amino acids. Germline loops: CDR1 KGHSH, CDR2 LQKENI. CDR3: CASSLSTGSSYEQYF. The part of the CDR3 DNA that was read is TGTGCCAGCTCACTCTCGACAGGGAGCTCCTACGAG.

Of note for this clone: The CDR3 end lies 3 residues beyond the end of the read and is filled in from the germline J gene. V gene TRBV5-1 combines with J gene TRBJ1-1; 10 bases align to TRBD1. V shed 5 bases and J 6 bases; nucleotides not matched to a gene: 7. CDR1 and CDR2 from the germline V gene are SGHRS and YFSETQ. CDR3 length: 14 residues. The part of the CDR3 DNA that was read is TGCGCCAGCAGTTCGACAGGGGGCTACGCTGAA. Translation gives CASSSTGGYAE. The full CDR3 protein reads CASSSTGGYAEAFF. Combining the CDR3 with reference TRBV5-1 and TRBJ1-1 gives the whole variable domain KAGVTQTPRYLIKTRGQQVTLSCSPISGHRSVSWYQQTPGQGLQFLFEYFSETQRNKGNFPGRFSGRQFSNSRSEMNVSTLELGDSALYLCASSSTGGYAEAFFGQGTRLTVV.

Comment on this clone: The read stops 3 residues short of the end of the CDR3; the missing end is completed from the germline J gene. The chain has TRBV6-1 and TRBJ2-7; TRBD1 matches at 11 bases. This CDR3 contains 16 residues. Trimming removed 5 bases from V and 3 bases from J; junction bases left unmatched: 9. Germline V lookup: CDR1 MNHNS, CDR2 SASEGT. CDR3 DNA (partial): TGTGCCAGCAGTAAAGGGACAGGGGGAAGAATCTACGAG. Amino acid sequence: CASSKGTGGRIYE. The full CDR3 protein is CASSKGTGGRIYEQYF.

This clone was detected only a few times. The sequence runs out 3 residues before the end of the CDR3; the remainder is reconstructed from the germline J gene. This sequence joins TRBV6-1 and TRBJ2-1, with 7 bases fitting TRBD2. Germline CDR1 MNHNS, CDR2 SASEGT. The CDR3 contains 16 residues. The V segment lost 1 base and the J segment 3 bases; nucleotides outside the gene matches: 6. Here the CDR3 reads CASSEVLSGGYNEQFF. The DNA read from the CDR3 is TGTGCCAGCAGTGAAGTGTTGTCGGGGGGCTACAATGAG.

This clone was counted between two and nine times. CDR3 bases read: TGTGCCAGCAGCTACGGGGGGGCGTTGACCGGGGAG. Encoded protein: CASSYGGALTGE. The whole CDR3 reads CASSYGGALTGELFF. V gene TRBV11-3 combines with J gene TRBJ2-2; 8 bases line up with TRBD2. The CDR3 end falls 3 residues outside the read, so it is completed with the germline J gene. CDR3 length: 15 residues. V was clipped by 4 bases and J by 5 bases; unmatched bases: 6. Germline V CDR1 and CDR2: SGHNT, YENEEA.

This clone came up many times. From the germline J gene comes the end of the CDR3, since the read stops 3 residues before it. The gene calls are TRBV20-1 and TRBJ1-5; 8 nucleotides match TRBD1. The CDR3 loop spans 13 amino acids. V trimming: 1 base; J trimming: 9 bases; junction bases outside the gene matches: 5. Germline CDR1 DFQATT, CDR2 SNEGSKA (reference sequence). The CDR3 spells CSARGTGSVPQHF. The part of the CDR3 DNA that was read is TGCAGTGCTAGAGGGACAGGGTCTGTGCCC.

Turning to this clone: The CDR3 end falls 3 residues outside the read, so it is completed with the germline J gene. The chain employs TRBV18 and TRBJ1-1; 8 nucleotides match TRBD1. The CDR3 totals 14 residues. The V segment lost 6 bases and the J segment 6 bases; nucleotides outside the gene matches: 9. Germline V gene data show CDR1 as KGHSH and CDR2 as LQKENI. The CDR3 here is CASSPGQGGSEAFF. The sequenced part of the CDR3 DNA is TGTGCCAGCTCGCCCGGACAGGGAGGGTCTGAA.

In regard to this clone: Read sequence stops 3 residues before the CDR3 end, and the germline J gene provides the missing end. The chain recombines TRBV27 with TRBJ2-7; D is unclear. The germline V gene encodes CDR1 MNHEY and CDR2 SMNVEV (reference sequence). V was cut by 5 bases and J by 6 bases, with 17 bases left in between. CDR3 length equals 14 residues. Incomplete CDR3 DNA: TGTGCCAGCAGTCCAAGGGCCCCCATCGGCGAG. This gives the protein CASSPRAPIGE. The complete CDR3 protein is CASSPRAPIGEQYF.

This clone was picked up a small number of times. Incomplete CDR3 DNA: TGTGCCAGCAGCTTGGGCCGGCAAGAGACC. It yields the protein CASSLGRQET. The complete CDR3 reads CASSLGRQETQYF. This chain joins TRBV7-8 and TRBJ2-5; D is unclear. The read finishes 3 residues shy of the CDR3 end, and the germline J gene is used to complete it. This CDR3 is 13 amino acids long. Germline V gene data show CDR1 as SGHVS and CDR2 as FQNEAQ. Trimming left V 3 bases short and J 2 bases short, with 7 bases between.

The sequenced CDR3 bases are TGTGCCTGGAGTACGGGAGGGACAGGTCTCTATGGC. This gives the protein CAWSTGGTGLYG. The CDR3 as a whole reads CAWSTGGTGLYGYTF. The chain is built from TRBV30 and TRBJ1-2; 8 nucleotides agree with TRBD1. The read ends 3 residues shy of where the CDR3 ends; the end is completed using the germline J gene. The CDR3 runs to 15 residues. The V and J ends lost 2 bases and 4 bases, in that order; junction bases with no gene match: 9. CDR1 is GTSNPN, CDR2 SVGIG, per germline (reference sequence).

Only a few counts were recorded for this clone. This CDR3 is CASSELTGNTGELFF. The CDR3 bases that were read are TGTGCCAGCAGTGAGCTAACGGGGAACACCGGGGAG. The chain has TRBV2 and TRBJ2-2; D gene ambiguous. The read ends 3 residues shy of where the CDR3 ends; the end is completed using the germline J gene. The CDR3 length is 15 residues. Trimming stripped 3 bases from V and 1 base from J, with 9 bases between. Germline CDR1 and CDR2: SNHLY and FYNNEI.